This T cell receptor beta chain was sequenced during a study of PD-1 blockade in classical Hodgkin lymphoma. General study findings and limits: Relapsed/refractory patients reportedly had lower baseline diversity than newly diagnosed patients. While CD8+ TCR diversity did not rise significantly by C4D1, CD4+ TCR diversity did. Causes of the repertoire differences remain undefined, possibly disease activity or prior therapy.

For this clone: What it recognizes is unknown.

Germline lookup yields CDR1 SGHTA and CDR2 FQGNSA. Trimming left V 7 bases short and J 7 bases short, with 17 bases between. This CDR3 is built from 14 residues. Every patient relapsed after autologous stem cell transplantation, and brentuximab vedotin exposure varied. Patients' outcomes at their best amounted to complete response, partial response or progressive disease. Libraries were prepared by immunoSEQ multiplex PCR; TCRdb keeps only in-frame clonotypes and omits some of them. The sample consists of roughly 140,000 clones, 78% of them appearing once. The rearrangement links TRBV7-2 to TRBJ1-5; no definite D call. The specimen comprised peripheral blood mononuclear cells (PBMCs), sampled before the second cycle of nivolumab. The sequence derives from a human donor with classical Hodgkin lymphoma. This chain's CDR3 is CASTTWGGGQPQHF. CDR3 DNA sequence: TGTGCCAGCACCACATGGGGAGGTGGACAGCCCCAGCATTTT.